The 27 T cell receptor beta chains in this list originate from one sample, sequenced in a study of T cell responses to AZD1222 COVID-19 vaccine (dated by TCRdb to the early 2020s). The sample's time point label is to be understood as: about 28 days (+/-7) after the second vaccine dose. The receptor library was made with the immunoSEQ multiplex PCR assay. TCRdb stores this immuneACCESS table with in-frame sequences only. Part of the clones is absent; in the studies checked, under half of the shortfall reflects unresolved V genes, and no reason is known for the rest. The sample table holds about 200,000 clones, of which 90% to 95% were seen once. In total, the top ten clones hold roughly 1% of the sample. This sample comprised peripheral blood, obtained 28 days after the second AZD1222 dose. The source is an adult who received the AZD1222 COVID-19 vaccine.

V and J are TRBV19 and TRBJ1-5, with D tentatively TRBD1 (5 bases). CDR1 is LNHDA and CDR2 is SQIVND in the germline V gene (reference sequence). The CDR3 has 15 amino acids. Trimming left V 3 bases short and J 3 bases short, with 12 bases between. The CDR3 DNA follows: TGTGCCAGTAGTATCGGGGGTCGTTTCAATCAGCCCCAGCATTTT. It encodes CASSIGGRFNQPQHF.

The chain uses TRBV7-2 and TRBJ2-7; the match to TRBD1 covers 7 bases. From germline, CDR1 is SGHTA and CDR2 FQGNSA. The CDR3 consists of 14 residues. The J segment lost 3 bases and the V segment lost 4 bases, leaving 6 bases of the junction unmatched. The CDR3 loop is CASSSGTAIYEQYF. The CDR3 nucleotides read TGTGCCAGCAGCTCCGGGACAGCGATCTACGAGCAGTACTTC.

The chain uses TRBV3-1 (or the pseudogene TRBV3-2) and TRBJ1-2; D is unresolved. Germline loops: CDR1 LGHDT, CDR2 YNNKEL (reference sequence). The CDR3 is 13 amino acids. The ends were cut back, 3 bases at V and 8 bases at J, with 13 bases in the middle. The CDR3: CASSQTGLSGYTF. In DNA form, the CDR3 reads TGTGCCAGCAGCCAGACTGGCCTCTCCGGCTACACCTTC.

V and J are TRBV5-6 and TRBJ1-2; perhaps TRBD1 as D (5 bases). The ends were cut back, 2 bases at V and 5 bases at J, with 10 bases in the middle. This CDR3 comprises 13 residues. CDR1 is SGHDT and CDR2 is YYEEEE in the germline V gene. The CDR3 nucleotides are TGTGCCAGCAGCTTTGGGACGAATTATGGCTACACCTTC. Residues: CASSFGTNYGYTF.

Details on this clone: The junction differs from germline at one of its ends, possibly a read error. This chain uses TRBV5-5 with TRBJ2-4; D might be TRBD2 (5 bases). CDR1 and CDR2 from the germline V gene are SGHKS and YYEKEE (reference sequence). The CDR3 totals 12 residues. The CDR3 sequence is CASSLDGVGSNF. Written as DNA, the CDR3 is TGTGCCAGCAGCTTGGACGGGGTAGGGAGTAACTTC.

V is TRBV14 and J is TRBJ1-1, with D perhaps TRBD1 (6 bases). Per the germline V gene, CDR1 is SGHDN and CDR2 is FVKESK. Trimming left V 2 bases short and J 10 bases short, with 17 bases between. This CDR3 is built from 14 residues. The CDR3 sequence: CASSQSRGRTGAFF. The DNA of the CDR3 is TGTGCCAGCAGCCAATCCAGGGGCCGGACGGGAGCTTTCTTT.

As concerns this clone: Other DNA sequences in this sample translate to the same CDR3. The V call is TRBV30, the J call TRBJ1-1, with 7 positions matching TRBD1. V gave up 4 bases and J gave up 3 bases; unmatched junction bases: 5. Germline CDR1 is GTSNPN and CDR2 is SVGIG (reference sequence). The CDR3 is 13 amino acids. As DNA, the CDR3 is TGTGCCTGGACAGGGGGTAAGGACACTGAAGCTTTCTTT. Translating gives CAWTGGKDTEAFF. Variable domain in full (rest from reference TRBV30 and TRBJ1-1): SQTIHQWPATLVQPVGSPLSLECTVEGTSNPNLYWYRQAAGRGLQLLFYSVGIGQISSEVPQNLSASRPQDRQFILSSKKLLLSDSGFYLCAWTGGKDTEAFFGQGTRLTVV.

The rearrangement uses TRBV7-3 and TRBJ1-1; D is unresolved. The CDR3 sequence is 14 residues long. Per germline, CDR1 SGHTA and CDR2 FQGTGA. Trimming shortened V by 0 bases and J by 4 bases, and 9 bases separated the two germline ends. CDR3 nucleotide sequence: TGTGCCAGCAGCTTAACTTGGGCCAGCACTGAAGCTTTCTTT. This sequence encodes CASSLTWASTEAFF.

V is TRBV3-1 (or the pseudogene TRBV3-2) and J is TRBJ2-7, with TRBD1 matching over 7 bases. Germline V gives CDR1 LGHDT, CDR2 YNNKEL (reference sequence). The CDR3 covers 16 residues. The V segment lost 0 bases and the J segment 0 bases; nucleotides outside the gene matches: 5. This CDR3 is CASSQDPGQHSYEQYF. CDR3 coding DNA: TGTGCCAGCAGCCAAGATCCGGGACAGCACTCCTACGAGCAGTACTTC.

The V call is TRBV10-1, the J call TRBJ1-1; perhaps TRBD1 as D (5 bases). CDR1 and CDR2 (germline): WNHNN, SYGVQD (reference sequence). Trimming removed 2 bases from V and 4 bases from J, with 11 bases in between. CDR3 length: 14 amino acids. The CDR3 region has the DNA TGCGCCAGCAGTGAGAAGACAGTTGGCACTGAAGCTTTCTTT. This translates into CASSEKTVGTEAFF.

The table lists this clone with a count of one. The chain joins TRBV14 to TRBJ1-3; unclear D gene. V shed 1 base and J shed 7 bases, with 11 bases lying between them. The CDR3 has 14 amino acids. The germline V gene encodes CDR1 SGHDN and CDR2 FVKESK. For the CDR3, the DNA is TGTGCCAGCAGCCAAGCCCACCCCGGGAACACCATATATTTT. This encodes CASSQAHPGNTIYF.

DNA for the CDR3: TGTGCCAGCAGCTTTGGGACCCCTTCGGAGCTGTTTTTT. It translates to CASSFGTPSELFF. This chain joins TRBV12-3 or TRBV12-4 and TRBJ2-2, with D tentatively TRBD1 or TRBD2 (5 bases each). The CDR3 length is 13 residues. The V gene lost 6 bases and the J gene lost 10 bases, with 15 bases spanning the gap.

The chain uses TRBV18 and TRBJ1-3, with 7 positions matching TRBD1. The CDR3 sequence is 15 residues long. The V gene end was trimmed by 6 bases and the J gene end by 0 bases; junction bases not matched to a gene: 5. CDR1 and CDR2 (germline): KGHSH, LQKENI. In nucleotides, the CDR3 is TGTGCCAGCTCCCGTACAGGGGACTCTGGAAACACCATATATTTT. Its translation: CASSRTGDSGNTIYF.

The chain couples TRBV6-5 to TRBJ1-1; D is ambiguous. The CDR3 is made up of 14 amino acids. Germline lookup yields CDR1 MNHEY and CDR2 SVGAGI. Trimming pared 5 bases from V and 0 bases from J, leaving 10 bases between. The CDR3 bases are TGTGCCAGCAGTATGAGCCGAATGAACACTGAAGCTTTCTTT. This translates into CASSMSRMNTEAFF.

The CDR3 protein is CASSGDRASNQPQHF. CDR3 DNA sequence: TGTGCCAGCAGCGGGGACAGGGCCAGCAATCAGCCCCAGCATTTT. The chain recombines TRBV2 with TRBJ1-5; 9 bases match TRBD1. The V gene's germline CDR1 is SNHLY and CDR2 FYNNEI. V shed 6 bases and J 1 base; nucleotides not matched to a gene: 4. This CDR3 region has 15 residues.

The chain combines TRBV7-2 with TRBJ2-7; unclear D gene. The V and J ends lost 0 bases and 7 bases respectively, with 16 bases between them. CDR1 and CDR2 from the germline V gene are SGHTA and FQGNSA. This CDR3 contains 15 residues. The DNA of the CDR3 is TGTGCCAGCAGCTTAGCGGGTCCAGGAAGTAGTGAGCAGTACTTC. It specifies CASSLAGPGSSEQYF.

This sequence joins TRBV28 and TRBJ2-2; D could derive from TRBD1 or TRBD2 (5 bases each). There are 16 residues in the CDR3. The germline gives CDR1 MDHEN, CDR2 SYDVKM. Trimming removed 3 bases at V and 1 base at J, with 12 bases between. DNA of the CDR3: TGTGCCAGCAGTTTTCAGCGGACACTGAACACCGGGGAGCTGTTTTTT. Translation: CASSFQRTLNTGELFF.

This sequence joins TRBV3-1 (or the pseudogene TRBV3-2) and TRBJ2-1; 8 nucleotides line up with TRBD2. Trimming cost V 4 bases and J 2 bases; bases outside gene matches: 13. The germline V gene has CDR1 LGHDT and CDR2 YNNKEL (reference sequence). CDR3 length: 18 amino acids. CDR3 region: CASSLASGRTRAYNEQFF. The CDR3 region has the DNA TGTGCCAGCAGCCTGGCTAGCGGGCGCACCAGGGCCTACAATGAGCAGTTCTTC.

The J gene is TRBJ2-2, the V gene TRBV9; D might be TRBD1 or TRBD2, each matching 5 bases. V lost 3 bases and J 6 bases, leaving 15 bases between the germline ends. The germline CDR1 and CDR2 sequences are SGDLS and YYNGEE. The CDR3 totals 15 residues. The CDR3 DNA follows: TGTGCCAGCAGCGGCAGATTTGGGACCGCCGGGGAGCTGTTTTTT. It specifies CASSGRFGTAGELFF.

V is TRBV6-1 and J is TRBJ1-5, with D hard to call. Germline V gene sequence: CDR1 MNHNS, CDR2 SASEGT. The CDR3 contains 11 residues. The V and J ends lost 3 bases and 8 bases respectively, with 5 bases between them. The CDR3 DNA sequence: TGTGCCAGCAGTGAGGGAAAGCCCCAGCATTTT. Protein: CASSEGKPQHF.

This clone was counted a single time. The chain carries TRBV7-8 and TRBJ1-1, with 12 nucleotides matching TRBD1. Trimming at V came to 3 bases and at J to 6 bases, leaving 11 bases not matched to a gene. CDR1 is SGHVS and CDR2 is FQNEAQ in the germline V gene. This CDR3 spans 17 amino acids. CDR3 DNA: TGTGCCAGCAGCTTCGGGACAGGGGGCGTATTAAACGCTGAAGCTTTCTTT. It codes for CASSFGTGGVLNAEAFF.

The chain carries TRBV14 and TRBJ1-2, with 7 bases identical to TRBD1. Germline V gene data show CDR1 as SGHDN and CDR2 as FVKESK. The CDR3 has 14 amino acids. V gave up 1 base and J gave up 11 bases; unmatched junction bases: 10. The CDR3 DNA reads as TGTGCCAGCAGCCAAGCCGGAACCAGGGGGGGGTACACCTTC. Translated, it gives CASSQAGTRGGYTF. The variable domain in full, with the rest retrieved from reference TRBV14 and TRBJ1-2, is EAGVTQFPSHSVIEKGQTVTLRCDPISGHDNLYWYRRVMGKEIKFLLHFVKESKQDESGMPNNRFLAERTGGTYSTLKVQPAELEDSGVYFCASSQAGTRGGYTFGSGTRLTVV.

The rearrangement links TRBV5-4 to TRBJ2-3; maybe TRBD1 (5 bases). V lost 4 bases and J lost 0, with 15 bases in between. This CDR3 comprises 16 residues. Germline V gives CDR1 SGHNT, CDR2 YYREEE (reference sequence). The CDR3 is CASSARGAFSTDTQYF. The CDR3 nucleotides read TGTGCCAGCAGCGCTCGTGGGGCTTTTAGCACAGATACGCAGTATTTT. Supplemented by reference TRBV5-4 and TRBJ2-3, the full variable domain reads ETGVTQSPTHLIKTRGQQVTLRCSSQSGHNTVSWYQQALGQGPQFIFQYYREEENGRGNFPPRFSGLQFPNYSSELNVNALELDDSALYLCASSARGAFSTDTQYFGPGTRLTVL.

The count of this clone is one. The chain uses TRBV7-9 and TRBJ1-4; 7 nucleotides line up with TRBD1. Germline V gene data show CDR1 as SEHNR and CDR2 as FQNEAQ (reference sequence). This CDR3 region has 15 residues. V shed 4 bases, J shed 8 bases, and the junction held 10 bases outside the gene matches. CDR3 in DNA: TGTGCCAGCAGCTCCCTTACAGGGGCGAGCGAAAAACTGTTTTTT. Translating it yields CASSSLTGASEKLFF.

The rearrangement links TRBV5-4 to TRBJ2-1; D not resolved. Trimming cost V 4 bases and J 6 bases, with 17 bases left between them. The CDR3 spans 15 residues. Germline lookup yields CDR1 SGHNT and CDR2 YYREEE (reference sequence). CDR3 sequence reads: CASSPPKGPLNEQFF. The CDR3 coding sequence is TGTGCCAGCAGCCCGCCCAAGGGCCCTCTCAATGAGCAGTTCTTC.

V is TRBV27 and J is TRBJ2-1, with no clear D. Trimming stripped 6 bases from V and 9 bases from J, with 12 bases between. CDR3 length equals 12 residues. Germline loops: CDR1 MNHEY, CDR2 SMNVEV (reference sequence). Here the CDR3 DNA reads TGTGCCAGCAGCCTAGGGTATCTTGAGCAGTTCTTC. This sequence encodes CASSLGYLEQFF.

This rearrangement joins TRBV6-2 or TRBV6-3 to TRBJ1-1; 9 nucleotides match TRBD1. With V trimmed by 6 bases and J by 1 base, 9 bases remained unmatched. Germline assignment: CDR1 MNHEY and CDR2 SVGEGT. The CDR3 has 16 amino acids. Written as DNA, the CDR3 is TGTGCCAGCAGCCTAATAACGACAGGGGGGAACACTGAAGCTTTCTTT. It translates to CASSLITTGGNTEAFF.